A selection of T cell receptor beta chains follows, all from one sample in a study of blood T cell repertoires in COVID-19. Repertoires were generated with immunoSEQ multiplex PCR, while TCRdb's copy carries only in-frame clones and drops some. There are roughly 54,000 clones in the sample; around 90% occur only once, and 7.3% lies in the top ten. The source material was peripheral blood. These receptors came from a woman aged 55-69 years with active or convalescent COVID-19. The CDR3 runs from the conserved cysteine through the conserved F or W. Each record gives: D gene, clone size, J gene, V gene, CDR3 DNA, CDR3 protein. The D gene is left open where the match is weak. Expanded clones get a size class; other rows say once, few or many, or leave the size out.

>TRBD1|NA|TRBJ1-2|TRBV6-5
TGTGCCAGCAGTTATCAGGGACAGGGGGCCTCTGGCTACACCTTC
CASSYQGQGASGYTF
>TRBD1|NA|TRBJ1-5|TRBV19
TGTGCCAGTAGTATACCGACAGGGGCGTCCAATCAGCCCCAGCATTTT
CASSIPTGASNQPQHF
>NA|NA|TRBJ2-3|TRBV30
TGTGCCTGGAGTGGGGGCGGCCTTACTAGCACAGATACGCAGTATTTT
CAWSGGGLTSTDTQYF
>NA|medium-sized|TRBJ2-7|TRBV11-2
TGTGCCAGCAGCTTAGATCTGCTGGAACTAGGAGACGAGCAGTACTTC
CASSLDLLELGDEQYF
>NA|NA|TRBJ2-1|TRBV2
TGTGCCAGCATAGGAGGGGACTCGGGCTACAATGAGCAGTTCTTC
CASIGGDSGYNEQFF
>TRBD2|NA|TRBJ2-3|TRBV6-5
TGTGCCAGCAGCCCCGGGGAGGGATACACAGATACGCAGTATTTT
CASSPGEGYTDTQYF
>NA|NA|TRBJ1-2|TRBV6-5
TGTGCCAGCAGACCATATGGAACAGGGAAAAGTGGCTACACCTTC
CASRPYGTGKSGYTF
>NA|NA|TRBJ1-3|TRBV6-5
TGTGCCAGCAATTTACAGCCCTCTGGAAACACCATATATTTT
CASNLQPSGNTIYF
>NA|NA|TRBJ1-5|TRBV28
TGTGCCAGCAGTTTATCCGTCCAGCCCCAGCATTTT
CASSLSVQPQHF
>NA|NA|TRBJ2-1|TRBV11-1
TGTGCCAGCAGCTTAGGGAGGGAGGCGCCTTACAATGAGCAGTTCTTC
CASSLGREAPYNEQFF
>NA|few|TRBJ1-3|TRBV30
TGTGCCTGGAGTAGGGGAAATGGAAACACCATATATTTT
CAWSRGNGNTIYF
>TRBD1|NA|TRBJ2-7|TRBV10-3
TGTGCCATCAGTGACCCCGAGGTCGGACAGGGGGATCCAAGGTTTAGAGAGCAGTACTTC
CAISDPEVGQGDPRFREQYF
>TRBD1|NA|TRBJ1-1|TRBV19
TGTGCCAGTAGTATTGGGGACAGTGGCTCTGAAGCTTTCTTT
CASSIGDSGSEAFF
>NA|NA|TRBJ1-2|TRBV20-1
TGCAGTGCTAGTCAGACTAACTATGGCTACACCTTC
CSASQTNYGYTF
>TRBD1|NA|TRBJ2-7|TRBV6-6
TGTGCCAGCACACCCAGGGGGCATAACGAGCAGTACTTC
CASTPRGHNEQYF
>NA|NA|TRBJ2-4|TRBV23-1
TGCGCCAGCAGTCAATCAACGTGTCGGAACATTCAGTACTTC
CASSQSTCRNIQYF
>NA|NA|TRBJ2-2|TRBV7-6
TGTGCCAGCAGCGTTAGCGTAACCGGGGAGCTGTTTTTT
CASSVSVTGELFF
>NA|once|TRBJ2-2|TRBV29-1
TGCAGCGTTGAGAGTCAGGGATACACCGGGGAGCTGTTTTTT
CSVESQGYTGELFF
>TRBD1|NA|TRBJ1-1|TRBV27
TGTGCCAGCAGCCTGCGACAGGGTGAAGCTTTCTTT
CASSLRQGEAFF
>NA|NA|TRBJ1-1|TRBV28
TGTGCCAGCAGTTTTTTAGCCCCCGGGGGGAACACTGAAGCTTTCTTT
CASSFLAPGGNTEAFF
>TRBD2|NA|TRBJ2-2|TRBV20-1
TGCAGTGCTAGTCGGCCAGCGGGGGTTGGGACCGGGGAGCTGTTTTTT
CSASRPAGVGTGELFF
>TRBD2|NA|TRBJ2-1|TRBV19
TGTGCCAGTACCCCCCGGACTAGCGGGAGGGGGGGCAATGAGCAGTTCTTC
CASTPRTSGRGGNEQFF
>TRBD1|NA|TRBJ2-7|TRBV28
TGTGCCAGCAGTTCCACCGGGACAGGGGACAACGAGCAGTACTTC
CASSSTGTGDNEQYF
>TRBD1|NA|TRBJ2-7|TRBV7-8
TGTGCCAGCAGCCCGGACAGGGCCGAGCAGTACTTC
CASSPDRAEQYF
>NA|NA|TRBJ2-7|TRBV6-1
TGTGCCAGCAGTGAACCAGGCTCCTACGAGCAGTACTTC
CASSEPGSYEQYF
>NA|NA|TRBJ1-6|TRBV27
TGTGCCAGCAGTTTGGGGGCCAATTCACCCCTCCACTTT
CASSLGANSPLHF
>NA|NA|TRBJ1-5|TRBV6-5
TGTGCCAGCAGTCTTGGAGGAGGGCCCCAGCATTTT
CASSLGGGPQHF
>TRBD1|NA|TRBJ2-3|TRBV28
TGTGCCAGCAACGACAGGGGTACCGATACGCAGTATTTT
CASNDRGTDTQYF
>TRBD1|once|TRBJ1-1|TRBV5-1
TGCGCCAGCAGCGAACAGGGGGCTAACACTGAAGCTTTCTTT
CASSEQGANTEAFF
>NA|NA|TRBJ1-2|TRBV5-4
TGTGCCAGCAGCCGCGGGGGGAGTTATGGCTACACCTTC
CASSRGGSYGYTF
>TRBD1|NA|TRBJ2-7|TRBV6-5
TGTGCCAGCCCCCCGACAGGGGGATCCTACGAGCAGTACTTC
CASPPTGGSYEQYF
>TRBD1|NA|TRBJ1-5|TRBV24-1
TGTGCCACCAGTGACCGGACAGGGTGGCAGCCCCAGCATTTT
CATSDRTGWQPQHF
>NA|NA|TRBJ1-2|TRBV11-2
TGTGCCAGCAGCTTAGCGGGGTCCGGTGGCTACACCTTC
CASSLAGSGGYTF
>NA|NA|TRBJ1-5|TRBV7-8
TGTGCCAGCAGCTTAGGGCTTGGTCAGCCCCAGCATTTT
CASSLGLGQPQHF
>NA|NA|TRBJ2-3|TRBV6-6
TGTGCCAGTCGTCCCGCTACTAGCACAGATACGCAGTATTTT
CASRPATSTDTQYF
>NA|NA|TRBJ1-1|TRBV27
TGTGCCAGCAGGCCTCTGGGAGAGAACACTGAAGCTTTCTTT
CASRPLGENTEAFF
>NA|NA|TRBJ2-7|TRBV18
TGTGCCAGCTCACCAGAGACGACACCTCACTACGAGCAGTACTTC
CASSPETTPHYEQYF
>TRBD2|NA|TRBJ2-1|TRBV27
TGTGCCAGCACGCCGGCGGGGGGGCCATCCCCCTGGGAGCAGTTCTTC
CASTPAGGPSPWEQFF
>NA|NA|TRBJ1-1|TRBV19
TGTGCCAGTAGACTCATAATGACACCCAGGGAAACTGAAGCTTTCTTT
CASRLIMTPRETEAFF
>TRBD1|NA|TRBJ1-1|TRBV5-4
TGTGCCAGCAGTTTACAGGGGGTTCCCTATACGGGGTCTGAAGCTTTCTTT
CASSLQGVPYTGSEAFF
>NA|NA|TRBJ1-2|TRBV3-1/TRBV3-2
TGTGCCAGCAGCCAAGAAACAGCGGCTAACTATGGCTACACCTTC
CASSQETAANYGYTF
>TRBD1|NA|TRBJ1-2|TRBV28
TGTGCCAGCAGCTGGGGACAGGACAGGGGGCACTATGGCTACACCTTC
CASSWGQDRGHYGYTF
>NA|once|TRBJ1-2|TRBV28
TGTGCCAGCAGTGGAGGGGATTCTAACTATGGCTACACCTTC
CASSGGDSNYGYTF
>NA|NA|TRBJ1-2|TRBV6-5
TGTGCCAGCAGTTACAATAGGGGAGGTGGCTACACCTTC
CASSYNRGGGYTF
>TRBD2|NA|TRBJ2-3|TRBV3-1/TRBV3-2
TGTGCCAGCAGCCAAGATATGGCGGGGGGAGGAGATACGCAGTATTTT
CASSQDMAGGGDTQYF
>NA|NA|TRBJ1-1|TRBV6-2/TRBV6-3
TGTGCCAGCAGTTGGGGGGGAGGCAGGACTGAAGCTTTCTTT
CASSWGGGRTEAFF
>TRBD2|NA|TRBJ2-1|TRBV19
TGTGCCAGTAGTCGGGGACTAGCCTACAATGAGCAGTTCTTC
CASSRGLAYNEQFF
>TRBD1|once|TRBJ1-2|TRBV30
TGTGCCTGGAGTGCCCAAACCTCGGGACAGGGAAACTATGGCTACACCTTC
CAWSAQTSGQGNYGYTF
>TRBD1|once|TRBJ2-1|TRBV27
TGTGCCAGCAGACGCGACCGGGACAGTGTGTACAATGAGCAGTTCTTC
CASRRDRDSVYNEQFF
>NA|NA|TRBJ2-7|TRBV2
TGTGCCAGCAGGGGGACTGGGATTGAGTACTTC
CASRGTGIEYF
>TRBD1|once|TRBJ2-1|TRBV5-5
TGTGCCAGCAGGGACAGGTCCTCTTTCTCCTACAATGAGCAGTTCTTC
CASRDRSSFSYNEQFF
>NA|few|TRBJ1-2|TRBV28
TGTGCCTTTGGCGGGGGCGATGGCTACACCTTC
CAFGGGDGYTF
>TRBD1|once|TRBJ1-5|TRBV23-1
TGCGCCAGCAGTCAACGGACAGGGAGGGATCAGCCCCAGCATTTT
CASSQRTGRDQPQHF
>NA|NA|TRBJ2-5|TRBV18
TGTGCCAGCTCACAAGCTATAGCGTCTCAAGAGACCCAGTACTTC
CASSQAIASQETQYF
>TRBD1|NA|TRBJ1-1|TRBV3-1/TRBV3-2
TGTGCCAGCAGCTCCCAGGGGGCGCGGGCCGAAGCTTTCTTT
CASSSQGARAEAFF
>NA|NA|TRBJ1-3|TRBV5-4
TGTGCCAGCGGGCATCTCTCTGGAAACACCATATATTTT
CASGHLSGNTIYF
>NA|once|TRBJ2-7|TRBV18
TGTGCCAGCTCCTTTGGGTTGGCGGATCTCTCCTACGAGCAGTACTTC
CASSFGLADLSYEQYF
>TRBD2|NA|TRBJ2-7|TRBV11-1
TGTGCCAGCAGCTTAGAGCGGGGGGCCTACGAGCAGTACTTC
CASSLERGAYEQYF